The next 11 T cell receptor beta chains were all read from a single sample in a study of T cell responses to AZD1222 COVID-19 vaccine. Clones were read by immunoSEQ multiplex PCR, and TCRdb kept only the in-frame ones, dropping some. The sample contains about 100,000 clones, more than 70% of which appear only once. Source: peripheral blood, taken on day 0 of MenACWY control vaccination. Every receptor here comes from an adult in good health.

The gene calls are TRBV6-6 and TRBJ2-7, with TRBD2 matching over 9 bases. Germline lookup yields CDR1 MNHNY and CDR2 SVGAGI (reference sequence). The CDR3 totals 13 residues. Trimming at V came to 7 bases and at J to 6 bases, leaving 7 bases not matched to a gene. CDR3 DNA sequence: TGTGCCAGCAACCGACTAGCGGCAGGCGAGCAGTACTTC. Amino acid sequence: CASNRLAAGEQYF.

The rearrangement links TRBV7-2 to TRBJ2-2; D gene unclear. The CDR3 extends over 14 amino acids. Germline V gene data show CDR1 as SGHTA and CDR2 as FQGNSA. Trimming took 9 bases from V and 3 from J, leaving 14 bases between them. CDR3 residues: CASSRQADTGELFF. CDR3 in DNA: TGTGCCAGTAGCCGTCAGGCGGACACCGGGGAGCTGTTTTTT. Variable domain in full (rest from reference TRBV7-2 and TRBJ2-2): GAGVSQSPSNKVTEKGKDVELRCDPISGHTALYWYRQSLGQGLEFLIYFQGNSAPDKSGLPSDRFSAERTGGSVSTLTIQRTQQEDSAVYLCASSRQADTGELFFGEGSRLTVL.

The J gene is TRBJ2-2, the V gene TRBV5-1; 7 bases are a match to TRBD1. The CDR3 covers 15 residues. With 4 bases clipped from V and 1 base from J, the junction kept 4 bases outside the gene matches. CDR1 is SGHRS and CDR2 is YFSETQ in the germline V gene. CDR3 nucleotide sequence: TGCGCCAGCAGCGGCAGACAGGGGAACACCGGGGAGCTGTTTTTT. Its protein product is CASSGRQGNTGELFF.

CDR3 amino acids: CASSLQGGSPLHF. The CDR3 nucleotides are TGCGCCAGCAGCTTGCAGGGGGGCTCACCCCTCCACTTT. This rearrangement joins TRBV5-1 to TRBJ1-6; TRBD1 matches 7 bases. This CDR3 is built from 13 residues. Looked up from germline, CDR1 is SGHRS and CDR2 is YFSETQ. With V trimmed by 1 base and J by 10 bases, 2 bases remained unmatched.

The chain employs TRBV28 and TRBJ2-6, with TRBD1 matching 7 bases. The CDR3 is made up of 16 amino acids. Germline CDR1 MDHEN, CDR2 SYDVKM. V dropped 6 bases and J dropped 2; count of bases not matched to a gene: 7. CDR3 nucleotide sequence: TGTGCCAGCAGGGGAGACAGGGCCGCTGGGGCCAACGTCCTGACTTTC. Its translation is CASRGDRAAGANVLTF.

The chain combines TRBV19 with TRBJ1-2, with 8 bases that match TRBD1. Unmatched junction bases numbered 13, after V lost 4 bases and J lost 6 bases. Germline V CDR1 and CDR2: LNHDA, SQIVND (reference sequence). This CDR3 contains 16 residues. The CDR3 DNA reads TGTGCCAGTAGTACCCGGGACAGGACCTTCGGTCATGGCTACACCTTC. As protein: CASSTRDRTFGHGYTF.

The chain is built from TRBV28 and TRBJ2-3, with D possibly being TRBD2 (6 bases). The V gene's germline CDR1 is MDHEN and CDR2 SYDVKM. V lost 3 bases and J lost 10, with 11 bases in between. There are 12 residues in the CDR3. The CDR3 coding sequence is TGTGCCAGCAGTTTTCCCGGGACTCCGCAGTATTTT. This translates into CASSFPGTPQYF.

The rearrangement links TRBV7-2 to TRBJ1-5, with D maybe TRBD1 (6 bases). The germline V gene has CDR1 SGHTA and CDR2 FQGNSA. The length of the CDR3 is 15 residues. Trimming shortened V by 5 bases and J by 0 bases, and 11 bases separated the two germline ends. The CDR3 spells CASSEGQYSNQPQHF. The CDR3 nucleotides are TGTGCCAGCAGCGAAGGACAGTATAGCAATCAGCCCCAGCATTTT.

This chain uses TRBV4-1 with TRBJ2-3; the D is unclear. This CDR3 has 18 amino acids. Deletions cut 0 bases from V and 5 bases from J, with 21 bases between. CDR1 is MGHRA, CDR2 YSYEKL, per germline. CDR3 residues: CASSQDVSDGFVEDTQYF. The DNA of the CDR3 is TGCGCCAGCAGCCAAGATGTAAGTGACGGGTTCGTGGAAGATACGCAGTATTTT.

The chain uses TRBV18 and TRBJ2-3, with 7 bases aligning to TRBD1. The V gene end was trimmed by 3 bases and the J gene end by 2 bases; junction bases not matched to a gene: 2. Germline CDR1 is KGHSH and CDR2 is LQKENI. The CDR3 sequence is 14 residues long. The CDR3 DNA is TGTGCCAGCTCACCGGGACAGACCACAGATACGCAGTATTTT. Translating it yields CASSPGQTTDTQYF.

The chain is built from TRBV11-3 and TRBJ1-6; TRBD1 is a possible D gene (5 bases). The CDR3 loop spans 16 amino acids. Trimming shortened V by 0 bases and J by 11 bases, and 17 bases separated the two germline ends. Germline V gene data show CDR1 as SGHNT and CDR2 as YENEEA. CDR3 in amino acids: CASSLDSDGLGAPLHF. The DNA of the CDR3 is TGTGCCAGCAGCTTAGATTCGGACGGGCTGGGGGCACCCCTCCACTTT.